This T cell receptor (beta chain) was identified in a study of molecular identifiers for immune sequencing clone quantification. Background on the study: Replicate RNA from 20,000 or 100,000 naive CD8 T cells formed five aliquots; four were sequenced. Notes on the study in general: For effector cells, clones above 20 RNA copies held over 98% of molecules; for naive cells, under 1%. Jurkat TCR RNA spiked in from one cell could reportedly be detected among 800,000 to 1,000,000 naive cells.

Trimming pared 1 base from V and 1 base from J, leaving 7 bases between. The CDR3 sequence is 14 residues long. Germline V gene data show CDR1 as SGHTA and CDR2 as FQGTGA. On this clonotype: Its specificity is unknown.

Based on a CD8+CD4-CCR7+CD45RA+ profile, naive CD8 T cells were sorted. TCRdb independently ran MiXCR on the PCR reads; one entry per CDR3 protein. The sample has roughly 40,000 distinct CDR3 sequences, around 20% seen once. Sequenced sample: naive CD8+ T cells from blood, with Jurkat cell RNA spiked in. As for subset: FACS-sorted CD8+CD4-CCR7+CD45RA+ naive T cells. This receptor was taken from a human donor in good health. Some libraries in this study had Jurkat cell RNA spiked in. The V and J genes are TRBV7-3 and TRBJ1-1; D is unresolved. This CDR3 is CASSLIAGNTEAFF. CDR3 coding DNA: TGTGCCAGCAGCTTAATTGCAGGGAACACTGAAGCTTTCTTT.